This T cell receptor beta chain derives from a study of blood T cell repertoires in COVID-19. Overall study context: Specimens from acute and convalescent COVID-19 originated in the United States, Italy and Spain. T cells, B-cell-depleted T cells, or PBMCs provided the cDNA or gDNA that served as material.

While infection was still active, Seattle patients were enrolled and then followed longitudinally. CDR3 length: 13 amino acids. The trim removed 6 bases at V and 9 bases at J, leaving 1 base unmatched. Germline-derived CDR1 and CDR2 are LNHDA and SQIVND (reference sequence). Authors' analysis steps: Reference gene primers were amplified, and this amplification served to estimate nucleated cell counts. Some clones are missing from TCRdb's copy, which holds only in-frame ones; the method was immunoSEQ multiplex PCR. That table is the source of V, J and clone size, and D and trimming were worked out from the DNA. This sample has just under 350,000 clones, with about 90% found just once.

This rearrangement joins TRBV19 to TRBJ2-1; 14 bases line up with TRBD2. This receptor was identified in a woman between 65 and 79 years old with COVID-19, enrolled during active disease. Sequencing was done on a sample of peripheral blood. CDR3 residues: CASRGTSGGEQFF. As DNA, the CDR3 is TGTGCCAGTAGAGGGACTAGCGGGGGTGAGCAGTTCTTC.